These T cell receptor beta chains were read from a single sample in a study of cytomegalovirus exposure and HLA in healthy donors. Clones were read by immunoSEQ multiplex PCR, and TCRdb kept only the in-frame ones, dropping some. The data hold around 150,000 clones, with approximately 79% observed a single time. The sequencing sample was made of PBMCs. The receptors here all came from a man aged 55-75 years in good health and CMV-seronegative. Both conserved end residues are part of each CDR3. Each record gives: D gene, V gene, clone size, J gene, CDR3 protein, CDR3 DNA. D genes are given only for firm matches. Clone size is shown for a subset of rows, as once, few, many or a class of expanded clone.

d_call: NA
v_call: TRBV18
clone_size: few
j_call: TRBJ2-1
cdr3_aa: CASSPTRQGGENEQFF
cdr3_nt: TGTGCCAGCTCACCAACGAGACAGGGAGGTGAGAATGAGCAGTTCTTC

d_call: NA
v_call: TRBV5-4
clone_size: NA
j_call: TRBJ2-5
cdr3_aa: CASSATGFPDTNQYF
cdr3_nt: TGTGCCAGCAGCGCTACAGGTTTCCCCGACACAAACCAGTACTTC

d_call: NA
v_call: TRBV30
clone_size: NA
j_call: TRBJ1-1
cdr3_aa: CAWSVGRSEAFF
cdr3_nt: TGTGCCTGGAGTGTCGGTCGGTCTGAAGCTTTCTTT

d_call: NA
v_call: TRBV4-1
clone_size: NA
j_call: TRBJ1-1
cdr3_aa: CASSHYTEAFF
cdr3_nt: TGCGCCAGCAGCCACTACACTGAAGCTTTCTTT

d_call: TRBD1
v_call: TRBV19
clone_size: NA
j_call: TRBJ2-7
cdr3_aa: CASSIGGTGGEEQYF
cdr3_nt: TGTGCCAGTAGTATTGGGGGGACAGGGGGCGAGGAGCAGTACTTC

d_call: TRBD1
v_call: TRBV6-1
clone_size: NA
j_call: TRBJ2-4
cdr3_aa: CASRQTGGRDIQYF
cdr3_nt: TGTGCCAGCAGACAGACAGGGGGCAGGGACATTCAGTACTTC

d_call: TRBD1
v_call: TRBV6-5
clone_size: NA
j_call: TRBJ1-6
cdr3_aa: CASSYSTGGDSPLHF
cdr3_nt: TGTGCCAGCAGTTACTCGACAGGGGGCGATTCACCCCTCCACTTT

d_call: TRBD1
v_call: TRBV19
clone_size: NA
j_call: TRBJ1-1
cdr3_aa: CASSADRGAITEAFF
cdr3_nt: TGTGCCAGTAGTGCAGACAGGGGGGCAATAACTGAAGCTTTCTTT

d_call: TRBD1
v_call: TRBV28
clone_size: once
j_call: TRBJ1-2
cdr3_aa: CASSIRTGPDGYTF
cdr3_nt: TGTGCCAGCAGTATTCGGACAGGGCCCGACGGCTACACCTTC

d_call: TRBD1
v_call: TRBV29-1
clone_size: NA
j_call: TRBJ1-2
cdr3_aa: CSVDSGGDYGYTF
cdr3_nt: TGCAGCGTTGATTCAGGGGGCGACTATGGCTACACCTTC

d_call: TRBD2
v_call: TRBV28
clone_size: NA
j_call: TRBJ2-3
cdr3_aa: CASRGGSSDTQYF
cdr3_nt: TGTGCCAGCAGAGGCGGGAGCTCAGATACGCAGTATTTT

d_call: TRBD1
v_call: TRBV29-1
clone_size: NA
j_call: TRBJ1-1
cdr3_aa: CSVEEQDRGYTEAFF
cdr3_nt: TGCAGCGTTGAAGAGCAGGACAGGGGGTACACTGAAGCTTTCTTT

d_call: NA
v_call: TRBV7-9
clone_size: NA
j_call: TRBJ2-7
cdr3_aa: CASSLPGSYEQYF
cdr3_nt: TGTGCCAGCAGCTTGCCGGGATCCTACGAGCAGTACTTC

d_call: NA
v_call: TRBV28
clone_size: NA
j_call: TRBJ2-5
cdr3_aa: CASSFLRGQETQYF
cdr3_nt: TGTGCCAGCAGTTTTCTAAGGGGGCAAGAGACCCAGTACTTC

d_call: NA
v_call: TRBV7-7
clone_size: few
j_call: TRBJ1-5
cdr3_aa: CASSFYDPGHRGQPQHF
cdr3_nt: TGTGCCAGCAGCTTTTACGACCCGGGACACCGCGGTCAGCCCCAGCATTTT

d_call: NA
v_call: TRBV11-1
clone_size: once
j_call: TRBJ2-3
cdr3_aa: CASSLSGPTTDTQYF
cdr3_nt: TGTGCCAGCAGCTTATCAGGGCCTACTACAGATACGCAGTATTTT